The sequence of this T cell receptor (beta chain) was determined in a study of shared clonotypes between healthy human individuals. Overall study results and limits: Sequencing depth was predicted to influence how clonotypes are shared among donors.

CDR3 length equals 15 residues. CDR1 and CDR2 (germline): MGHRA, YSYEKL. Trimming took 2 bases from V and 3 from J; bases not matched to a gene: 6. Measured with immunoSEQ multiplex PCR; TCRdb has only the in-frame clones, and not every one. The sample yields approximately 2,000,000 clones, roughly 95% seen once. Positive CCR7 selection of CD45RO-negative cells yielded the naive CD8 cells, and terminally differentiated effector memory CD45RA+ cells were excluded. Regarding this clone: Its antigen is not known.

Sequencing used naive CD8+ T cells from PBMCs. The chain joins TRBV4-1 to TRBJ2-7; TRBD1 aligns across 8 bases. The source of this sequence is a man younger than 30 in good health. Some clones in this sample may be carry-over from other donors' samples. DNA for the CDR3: TGCGCCAGCAGCCAAACGACAGGGGCGCTCTACGAGCAGTACTTC. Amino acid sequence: CASSQTTGALYEQYF.